This T cell receptor (beta chain) was documented in a study of T-cell reconstitution after alpha-beta-depleted transplantation in children. Study conclusions and caveats: Fresh T-cell production supplied most of the T-cell counts and diversity seen one year after transplant. TCRbeta diversity was high at day 60 in some patients (a result of surviving recipient T cells and thymic progenitors). Several hundred expanded graft clones reportedly supplied alpha-beta T cells about two months after transplant.

The CDR3 extends over 14 amino acids. Trimming shortened V by 0 bases and J by 3 bases, and 6 bases separated the two germline ends. Germline CDR1 SGDLS, CDR2 YYNGEE. Unique molecular identifiers were built into the TCRbeta library. TCRdb called the PCR reads again in MiXCR, with one record for every CDR3 protein. Found here are about 300,000 distinct CDR3 sequences, almost 8% of them singletons; the top ten hold about 9.3%. On this clonotype: Its antigen is not identified.

The V gene is TRBV9, the J gene TRBJ2-2; D ambiguous. The TCR originated in a female patient aged 2-10 years who had a stem cell transplant for Fanconi anemia, so the T cells may come from the graft donor. The sequencing used peripheral blood, collected 360 days after TCRalphabeta/CD19-depleted stem cell transplant. In nucleotides, the CDR3 is TGTGCCAGCAGCGTAGCGAGAGACACCGGGGAGCTGTTTTTT. Protein product: CASSVARDTGELFF.